The 32 T cell receptor beta chains in this list originate from one sample, sequenced in a study of OX40 agonist ivuxolimab in advanced cancers. Profiled with immunoSEQ multiplex PCR; TCRdb holds only in-frame clones, not every one. The sample contains roughly 70,000 clones, less than 85% of which appear only once. The sample in question was CD4+ or CD8+ T cells sorted from blood, obtained in a trial of the OX40 agonist ivuxolimab. Receptor source: an adult with an advanced solid tumor such as melanoma, head and neck, liver or kidney cancer.

V is TRBV7-2 and J is TRBJ2-3; 11 bases fit TRBD2. The CDR3 sequence is 15 residues long. V was pared by 5 bases and J by 4 bases, with 5 bases of the junction left unmatched. The germline CDR1 and CDR2 sequences are SGHTA and FQGNSA. CDR3 in amino acids: CASSITSGGADTQYF. CDR3 nucleotide sequence: TGTGCCAGCAGCATCACTAGCGGGGGTGCAGATACGCAGTATTTT.

The chain recombines TRBV20-1 with TRBJ2-2, with D uncertain. With 1 base removed from V and 6 bases from J, the gap between germline ends came to 3 bases. Germline CDR1 is DFQATT and CDR2 is SNEGSKA (reference sequence). This CDR3 is 11 amino acids long. The CDR3 coding sequence is TGCAGTGCTAGAGGGGCCGGGGAGCTGTTTTTT. Translation: CSARGAGELFF.

The V call is TRBV7-2, the J call TRBJ1-1; no clear D gene. CDR3 length: 13 residues. Germline CDR1 and CDR2: SGHTA and FQGNSA. Between the trimmed V and J ends, which lost 3 bases and 1 base, there was a span of 6 bases. The CDR3 nucleotides read TGTGCCAGCAGCTTTAGGTCGAACACTGAAGCTTTCTTT. It codes for CASSFRSNTEAFF.

The chain combines TRBV6-1 with TRBJ2-2; D is possibly TRBD1 or TRBD2 (5 bases each). The CDR3 runs 14 residues. Germline values: CDR1 MNHNS, CDR2 SASEGT. V lost 3 bases, J lost 4 bases, and 9 bases lay in between. The CDR3 nucleotides are TGTGCCAGCAGTGAGAGGGGAGCCACCGGGGAGCTGTTTTTT. This sequence encodes CASSERGATGELFF.

The CDR3 reads CASSLLSEAFF. CDR3 sequence (DNA): TGTGCCAGCAGCTTACTCAGTGAAGCTTTCTTT. V usage is TRBV7-2 and J usage is TRBJ1-1; no clear D. Germline CDR1 is SGHTA and CDR2 is FQGNSA. The CDR3 is 11 residues long. The germline V and J ends were trimmed by 2 bases and 7 bases, with 5 bases remaining between them.

The genes are TRBV28 and TRBJ2-5; 12 bases are a match to TRBD1. The J call may be mistaken, given a closer DNA end match to TRBJ2-7. In germline, CDR1 is MDHEN, CDR2 SYDVKM. This CDR3 has 15 residues. Here the CDR3 DNA reads TGTGCCAGCAGTTCCTCCGGGACAGGGGGCCGCGAGCAGTACTTC. As protein: CASSSSGTGGREQYF.

This clone was observed a handful of times. This sequence joins TRBV27 and TRBJ2-1; D perhaps matches TRBD1 (5 bases). V lost 2 bases to trimming and J lost 0 bases, with 11 bases between them. This CDR3 contains 16 residues. Germline V CDR1 and CDR2: MNHEY, SMNVEV (reference sequence). The CDR3 DNA follows: TGTGCCAGCAGTTTACGACAGTTGAGCTCCTACAATGAGCAGTTCTTC. Translated: CASSLRQLSSYNEQFF.

This clone occurred a few times. This rearrangement joins TRBV6-4 to TRBJ2-1, with D perhaps TRBD2 (5 bases). Germline CDR1 is MRHNA and CDR2 is SNTAGT. The CDR3 contains 12 residues. V was trimmed by 5 bases and J by 9 bases, leaving 11 bases between them. In DNA form, the CDR3 reads TGTGCCAGCAGTAGGAGGTTGAGTGAGCAGTTCTTC. Amino acids: CASSRRLSEQFF.

The rearrangement links TRBV27 to TRBJ2-2, with 12 bases identical to TRBD2. V trimming: 5 bases; J trimming: 3 bases; junction bases outside the gene matches: 4. This CDR3 spans 16 amino acids. Germline V gene sequence: CDR1 MNHEY, CDR2 SMNVEV (reference sequence). The CDR3 coding sequence is TGTGCCAGCAGTAATGGACTAGCGGGGTACACCGGGGAGCTGTTTTTT. This sequence encodes CASSNGLAGYTGELFF.

CDR3 sequence (DNA): TGTGCCAGCAGCTTGAGGGGACAAAGCTCTGGAAACACCATATATTTT. It codes for CASSLRGQSSGNTIYF. The chain joins TRBV5-6 to TRBJ1-3, with D perhaps TRBD1 (6 bases). V was trimmed by 1 base and J by 0 bases, leaving 11 bases between them. CDR3 length: 16 amino acids. CDR1 SGHDT and CDR2 YYEEEE come from the germline V gene. The entire variable domain, with the rest obtained from reference TRBV5-6 and TRBJ1-3, is as follows: DAGVTQSPTHLIKTRGQQVTLRCSPKSGHDTVSWYQQALGQGPQFIFQYYEEEERQRGNFPDRFSGHQFPNYSSELNVNALLLGDSALYLCASSLRGQSSGNTIYFGEGSWLTVV.

V gene TRBV5-1 combines with J gene TRBJ2-5; D is unresolved. V was shortened by 0 bases and J by 2 bases, with 11 bases between the two germline ends. The V gene's germline CDR1 is SGHRS and CDR2 YFSETQ. This CDR3 has 15 residues. Written as DNA, the CDR3 is TGCGCCAGCAGCTTGGAAGGGCTAGGGCAAGAGACCCAGTACTTC. Its translation: CASSLEGLGQETQYF.

The chain is built from TRBV5-6 and TRBJ1-2; the D is unclear. The V end lost 0 bases, the J end lost 0 bases, and 9 bases lay between the germline ends. The germline V gene encodes CDR1 SGHDT and CDR2 YYEEEE. The CDR3 is 15 amino acids. CDR3 nucleotide sequence: TGTGCCAGCAGCTTGGGAGGCAGTGCTAACTATGGCTACACCTTC. Translated: CASSLGGSANYGYTF. Full variable domain (rest looked up from reference TRBV5-6 and TRBJ1-2): DAGVTQSPTHLIKTRGQQVTLRCSPKSGHDTVSWYQQALGQGPQFIFQYYEEEERQRGNFPDRFSGHQFPNYSSELNVNALLLGDSALYLCASSLGGSANYGYTFGSGTRLTVV.

The chain uses TRBV11-2 and TRBJ1-2, with TRBD1 matching 10 bases. V lost 6 bases and J lost 6; bases outside the gene matches: 13. CDR1 SGHAT and CDR2 FQNNGV come from the germline V gene. The CDR3 loop spans 16 amino acids. The CDR3 sequence is CASRPIPGTGADGYTF. DNA of the CDR3: TGTGCCAGCAGGCCAATCCCCGGGACAGGGGCGGATGGCTACACCTTC.

The chain has TRBV19 and TRBJ1-5; D is possibly TRBD1 (6 bases). The V gene lost 4 bases and the J gene lost 0 bases, with 10 bases spanning the gap. The V gene's germline CDR1 is LNHDA and CDR2 SQIVND (reference sequence). CDR3 length: 15 residues. The CDR3 spells CASSKQGDSNQPQHF. The CDR3 region has the DNA TGTGCCAGTAGTAAACAGGGCGATAGCAATCAGCCCCAGCATTTT.

The V and J genes are TRBV19 and TRBJ2-7; TRBD1 or TRBD2 may be the D gene (5 bases each). This CDR3 comprises 12 residues. Germline-derived CDR1 and CDR2 are LNHDA and SQIVND (reference sequence). V dropped 5 bases and J dropped 9 bases, with 14 bases sitting between them. CDR3 residues: CASSPPGGRQYF. The CDR3, as DNA: TGTGCCAGTAGTCCACCTGGGGGACGGCAGTACTTC.

CDR3 coding DNA: TGCGCCAGCAGCTTGACCGGGGCGAGGGGTACTGAAGCTTTCTTT. This encodes CASSLTGARGTEAFF. J is TRBJ1-1 and V is TRBV5-1, with D maybe TRBD1 (5 bases). The V end lost 1 base, the J end lost 5 bases, and 15 bases lay between the germline ends. The CDR3 has 15 residues. Germline V gene lookup returns CDR1 SGHRS and CDR2 YFSETQ.

This chain connects TRBV27 to TRBJ2-7; D might be TRBD1 or TRBD2, each matching 5 bases. CDR1 MNHEY and CDR2 SMNVEV come from the germline V gene (reference sequence). V lost 6 bases and J lost 0, with 9 bases in between. The CDR3 loop spans 13 amino acids. The CDR3 DNA sequence: TGTGCCAGCAGCTCAGGGACCTCCTACGAGCAGTACTTC. Translating it yields CASSSGTSYEQYF.

This clone is medium-sized. The V call is TRBV4-1, the J call TRBJ2-7; D gene ambiguous. Trimming took off 1 base at V and 5 bases at J, with 9 bases between the two ends. Germline V gives CDR1 MGHRA, CDR2 YSYEKL. This CDR3 contains 13 residues. The CDR3 spells CASSQVAQNEQYF. CDR3 sequence (DNA): TGCGCCAGCAGCCAAGTGGCGCAGAACGAGCAGTACTTC.

The CDR3 sequence: CAITSNGGTGELFF. As DNA, the CDR3 is TGTGCCATCACCTCAAACGGGGGAACCGGGGAGCTGTTTTTT. V gene TRBV10-3 combines with J gene TRBJ2-2, with a weak D call TRBD2 (6 bases). CDR3 size: 14 residues. The V end was cut by 7 bases, the J end by 5 bases, with 14 bases between. Germline CDR1 reads ENHRY; CDR2 reads SYGVKD.

The chain joins TRBV2 to TRBJ2-3, with D maybe TRBD2 (5 bases). Trimming shortened V by 11 bases and J by 6 bases, and 15 bases separated the two germline ends. Germline assignment: CDR1 SNHLY and CDR2 FYNNEI. The CDR3 loop spans 12 amino acids. CDR3 coding DNA: TGTGCCGTGGGGTCTACGGGGGATACGCAGTATTTT. It yields the protein CAVGSTGDTQYF.

The V gene is TRBV7-2, the J gene TRBJ2-7, with D tentatively TRBD1 (6 bases). V was trimmed by 2 bases and J by 3 bases, leaving 11 bases between them. The CDR3 loop spans 14 amino acids. The germline CDR1 and CDR2 sequences are SGHTA and FQGNSA. The DNA of the CDR3 is TGTGCCAGCAGCTTAAACAGGGTTCACTACGAGCAGTACTTC. Translation: CASSLNRVHYEQYF. Full variable domain (missing parts from reference TRBV7-2 and TRBJ2-7): GAGVSQSPSNKVTEKGKDVELRCDPISGHTALYWYRQSLGQGLEFLIYFQGNSAPDKSGLPSDRFSAERTGGSVSTLTIQRTQQEDSAVYLCASSLNRVHYEQYFGPGTRLTVT.

The chain couples TRBV4-2 to TRBJ1-2; tentative D call: TRBD1 (5 bases). Trimming pared 3 bases from V and 4 bases from J, leaving 18 bases between. The CDR3 contains 16 residues. Germline lookup yields CDR1 LGHNA and CDR2 YNFKEQ. This CDR3 is CASSHDPTGPSYGYTF. The CDR3 region has the DNA TGTGCCAGCAGCCACGACCCGACGGGGCCGAGCTATGGCTACACCTTC.

The rearrangement joins TRBV5-1 to TRBJ2-7, with D possibly being TRBD2 (5 bases). The germline V gene has CDR1 SGHRS and CDR2 YFSETQ. Trimming removed 4 bases from V and 0 bases from J, with 11 bases in between. The CDR3 extends over 14 amino acids. CDR3 in amino acids: CASSPIAHSYEQYF. The CDR3 DNA reads TGCGCCAGCAGCCCTATAGCGCACTCCTACGAGCAGTACTTC.

The genes are TRBV7-2 and TRBJ2-5; 9 bases match TRBD2. The V segment lost 0 bases and the J segment 2 bases; nucleotides outside the gene matches: 13. Germline V gene lookup returns CDR1 SGHTA and CDR2 FQGNSA. CDR3 length equals 19 residues. The CDR3 sequence is CASSLASRAGGSAQETQYF. Here the CDR3 DNA reads TGTGCCAGCAGCTTAGCGTCCCGGGCGGGAGGGTCGGCTCAAGAGACCCAGTACTTC.

This chain joins TRBV28 and TRBJ1-4, with 11 bases that match TRBD1. There are 17 residues in the CDR3. The germline V gene has CDR1 MDHEN and CDR2 SYDVKM. V shed 7 bases and J 3 bases; nucleotides not matched to a gene: 10. As DNA, the CDR3 is TGTGCCAGCAACCTCCCGGGACAGGGGGTTTCTAATGAAAAACTGTTTTTT. It encodes CASNLPGQGVSNEKLFF.

The chain couples TRBV5-4 to TRBJ2-5; the D gene could be TRBD1 or TRBD2 (5 bases each). With 0 bases removed from V and 4 bases from J, the gap between germline ends came to 16 bases. There are 16 residues in the CDR3. Germline values: CDR1 SGHNT, CDR2 YYREEE (reference sequence). The CDR3 coding sequence is TGTGCCAGCAGCTTGGTAGGGCAGGGTGGGAGAGAGACCCAGTACTTC. Translation gives CASSLVGQGGRETQYF.

The chain carries TRBV18 and TRBJ2-5, with 10 nucleotides matching TRBD2. Germline-derived CDR1 and CDR2 are KGHSH and LQKENI. V lost 3 bases, J lost 3 bases, and 4 bases stayed unmatched. CDR3 size: 15 residues. The DNA for the CDR3 is TGTGCCAGCTCACCTCTAGCGGGGGTTAAAGAGACCCAGTACTTC. Its translation is CASSPLAGVKETQYF.

This sequence joins TRBV6-5 and TRBJ2-7; TRBD2 aligns across 9 bases. The CDR3 has 15 residues. Germline CDR1 is MNHEY and CDR2 is SVGAGI. V trimming: 5 bases; J trimming: 0 bases; junction bases outside the gene matches: 5. This CDR3 is CASSRGREGSYEQYF. DNA for the CDR3: TGTGCCAGCAGTCGTGGGCGGGAGGGCTCCTACGAGCAGTACTTC.

This clone showed up just once. V is TRBV10-1 and J is TRBJ2-1; D uncertain. V was shortened by 4 bases and J by 3 bases, with 4 bases between the two germline ends. Germline V CDR1 and CDR2: WNHNN, SYGVQD (reference sequence). This CDR3 spans 12 amino acids. The CDR3 DNA sequence: TGCGCCAGCAGTGTGGGCTACAATGAGCAGTTCTTC. Residues: CASSVGYNEQFF.

The CDR3 here is CASSIATASNQPQHF. Here the CDR3 DNA reads TGTGCCAGTAGTATAGCGACAGCTAGCAATCAGCCCCAGCATTTT. The genes are TRBV19 and TRBJ1-5, with D possibly matching TRBD1 (5 bases). In germline, CDR1 is LNHDA, CDR2 SQIVND (reference sequence). Between the trimmed V and J ends, which lost 1 base and 0 bases, there was a span of 7 bases. The CDR3 length is 15 residues.

The chain links TRBV7-2 to TRBJ1-5; TRBD1 might be the D (6 bases). V was shortened by 1 base and J by 2 bases, with 21 bases between the two germline ends. Germline CDR1 reads SGHTA; CDR2 reads FQGNSA. The CDR3 has 19 amino acids. CDR3 residues: CASSLEGGTPISGNQPQHF. CDR3 coding DNA: TGTGCCAGCAGCTTAGAAGGAGGGACACCAATATCGGGCAATCAGCCCCAGCATTTT.

This clone occurred once. Within the sample, other DNA sequences also encode this same CDR3. The chain has TRBV5-1 and TRBJ1-1; possibly TRBD1 for D (5 bases). The CDR3 contains 14 residues. Germline V gives CDR1 SGHRS, CDR2 YFSETQ. V lost 0 bases and J 0 bases, leaving 6 bases between the germline ends. This CDR3 reads CASSLGGMNTEAFF. Here the CDR3 DNA reads TGCGCCAGCAGCTTGGGGGGGATGAACACTGAAGCTTTCTTT.